This entry describes one T cell receptor (beta chain). The target antigen is unknown. The data are from a study of cytomegalovirus exposure and HLA in healthy donors. The length of the CDR3 is 16 residues. The V and J ends lost 2 bases and 7 bases, in that order; junction bases with no gene match: 10. Germline CDR1 reads SEHNR; CDR2 reads FQNEAQ (reference sequence). The PCR employed 60 Vbeta primers together with 13 Jbeta primers. The protocol was immunoSEQ multiplex PCR, while the TCRdb copy is restricted to in-frame clones and leaves out a portion. The sample has roughly 120,000 clones, more than 75% seen once; the top ten hold roughly an eighth. Study observations and caveats: Some TCR beta chains (more than 150 of them) were listed as cytomegalovirus-associated.

Sequencing input: PBMCs. The V call is TRBV7-9, the J call TRBJ2-4; 8 nucleotides line up with TRBD2. The receptor's source is a woman aged 55 to 70 in good health and CMV-seropositive. The chain's CDR3 is CASSLTGGPYGNIQYF. For the CDR3, the DNA is TGTGCCAGCAGCTTAACGGGAGGGCCATATGGGAACATTCAGTACTTC.